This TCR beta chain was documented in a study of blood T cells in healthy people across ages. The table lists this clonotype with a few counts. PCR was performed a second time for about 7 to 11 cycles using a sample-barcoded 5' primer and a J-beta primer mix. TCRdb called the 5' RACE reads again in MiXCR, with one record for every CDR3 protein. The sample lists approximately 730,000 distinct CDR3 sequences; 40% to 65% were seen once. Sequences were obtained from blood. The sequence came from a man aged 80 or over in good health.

CDR3 residues: CASSPAEEGTNIQYF. The DNA of the CDR3 is TGTGCCAGCAGCCCGGCGGAGGAGGGAACTAACATTCAGTACTTC. The chain has TRBV5-5 and TRBJ2-4, with a weak D call TRBD2 (6 bases). Trimming cost V 4 bases and J 7 bases, with 18 bases left between them. This CDR3 comprises 15 residues. Germline V CDR1 and CDR2: SGHKS, YYEKEE (reference sequence).